The entry below gives a single T cell receptor (beta chain) sequence along with its context. Profiling relied on immunoSEQ multiplex PCR, and the TCRdb table lists in-frame clones only, not all of them. The data hold a few million clones, with just under 95% observed a single time. CD45RO-negative, CCR7-positively selected cells formed the naive CD8 fraction, excluding terminally differentiated effector memory CD45RA+ cells. This sample is drawn from a study of shared clonotypes between healthy human individuals. CDR3 length: 14 amino acids. V lost 6 bases and J lost 1; bases outside the gene matches: 0. Germline CDR1 reads SEHNR; CDR2 reads FQNEAQ (reference sequence).

Sequencing was performed on naive CD8+ T cells from PBMCs. This clonotype originated in a man aged 18-30 years in good health. Some clones in this sample may be carry-over from other donors' samples. V and J are TRBV7-9 and TRBJ2-1, with 10 bases identical to TRBD2. The CDR3 reads CASRLAGSYNEQFF. The CDR3 DNA reads as TGTGCCAGCAGACTAGCGGGATCCTACAATGAGCAGTTCTTC.